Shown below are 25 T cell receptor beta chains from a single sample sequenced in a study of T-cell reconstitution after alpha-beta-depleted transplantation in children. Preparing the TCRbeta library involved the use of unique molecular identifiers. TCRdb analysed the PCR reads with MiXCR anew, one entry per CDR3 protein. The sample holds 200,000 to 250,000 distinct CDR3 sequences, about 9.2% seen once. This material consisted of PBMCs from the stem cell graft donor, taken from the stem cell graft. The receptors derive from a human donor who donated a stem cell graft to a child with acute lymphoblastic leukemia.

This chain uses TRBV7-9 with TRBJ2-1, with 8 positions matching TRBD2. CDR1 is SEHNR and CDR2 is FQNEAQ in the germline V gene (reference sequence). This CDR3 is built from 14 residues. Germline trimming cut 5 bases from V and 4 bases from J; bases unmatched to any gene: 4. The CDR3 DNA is TGTGCCAGCAGCGGCCAGCGGGGGTACAATGAGCAGTTCTTC. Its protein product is CASSGQRGYNEQFF.

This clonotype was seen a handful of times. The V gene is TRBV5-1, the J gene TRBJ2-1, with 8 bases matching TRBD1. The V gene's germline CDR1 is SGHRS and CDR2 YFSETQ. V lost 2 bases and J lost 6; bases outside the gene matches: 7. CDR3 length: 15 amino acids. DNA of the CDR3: TGCGCCAGCAGCTTACCCGGGACAGGAGTCAATGAGCAGTTCTTC. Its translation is CASSLPGTGVNEQFF.

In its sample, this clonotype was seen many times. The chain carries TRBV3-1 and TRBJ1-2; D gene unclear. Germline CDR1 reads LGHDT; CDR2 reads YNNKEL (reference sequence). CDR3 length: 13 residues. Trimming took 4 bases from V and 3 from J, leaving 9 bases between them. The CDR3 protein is CASSRGWDYGYTF. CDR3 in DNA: TGTGCCAGCAGCCGGGGTTGGGACTATGGCTACACCTTC.

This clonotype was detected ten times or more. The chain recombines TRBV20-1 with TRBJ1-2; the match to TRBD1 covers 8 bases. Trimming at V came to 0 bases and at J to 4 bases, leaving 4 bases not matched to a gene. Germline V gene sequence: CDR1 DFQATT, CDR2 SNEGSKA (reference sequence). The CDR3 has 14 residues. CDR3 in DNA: TGCAGTGCTAGAGATTGGGGGACAGGCTATGGCTACACCTTC. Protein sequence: CSARDWGTGYGYTF.

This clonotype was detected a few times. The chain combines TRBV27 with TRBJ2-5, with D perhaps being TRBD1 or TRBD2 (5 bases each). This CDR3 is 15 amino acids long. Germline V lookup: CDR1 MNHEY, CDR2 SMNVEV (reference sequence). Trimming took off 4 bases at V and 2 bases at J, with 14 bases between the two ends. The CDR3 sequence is CASSSAGTLQETQYF. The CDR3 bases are TGTGCCAGCAGTTCCGCCGGGACGCTTCAAGAGACCCAGTACTTC.

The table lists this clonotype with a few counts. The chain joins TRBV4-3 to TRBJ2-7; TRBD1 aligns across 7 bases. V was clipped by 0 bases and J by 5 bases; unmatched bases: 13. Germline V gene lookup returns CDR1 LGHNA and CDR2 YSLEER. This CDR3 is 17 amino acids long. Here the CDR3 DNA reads TGCGCCAGCAGCCAAGAGGCCCCGGGTTCAGGGGGAAACGAGCAGTACTTC. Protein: CASSQEAPGSGGNEQYF.

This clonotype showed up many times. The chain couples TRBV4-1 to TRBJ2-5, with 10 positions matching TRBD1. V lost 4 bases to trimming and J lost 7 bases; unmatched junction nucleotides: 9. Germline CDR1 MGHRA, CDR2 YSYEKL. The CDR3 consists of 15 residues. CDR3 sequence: CASSPVMTGGGTQYF. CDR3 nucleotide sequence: TGCGCCAGCAGCCCGGTGATGACAGGGGGCGGGACCCAGTACTTC.

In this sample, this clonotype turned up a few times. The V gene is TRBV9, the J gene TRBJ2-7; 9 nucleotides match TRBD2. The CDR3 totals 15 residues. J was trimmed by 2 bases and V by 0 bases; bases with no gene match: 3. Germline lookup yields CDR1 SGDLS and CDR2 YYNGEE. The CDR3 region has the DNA TGTGCCAGCAGCGTAGGTAGCGGGGGTGCCTACGAGCAGTACTTC. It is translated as CASSVGSGGAYEQYF.

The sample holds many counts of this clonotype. This CDR3 reads CASKWGRKNTEAFF. The CDR3, as DNA: TGTGCCAGCAAATGGGGCAGAAAAAACACTGAAGCTTTCTTT. The chain employs TRBV12-3 or TRBV12-4 and TRBJ1-1; the D gene is possibly TRBD1 (5 bases). The length of the CDR3 is 14 residues. V lost 7 bases to trimming and J lost 2 bases, with 14 bases between them.

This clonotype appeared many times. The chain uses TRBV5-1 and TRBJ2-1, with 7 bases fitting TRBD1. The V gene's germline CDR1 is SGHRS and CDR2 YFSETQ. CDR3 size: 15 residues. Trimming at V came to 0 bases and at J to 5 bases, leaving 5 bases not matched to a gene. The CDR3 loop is CASSLAGQDNNEQFF. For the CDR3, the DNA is TGCGCCAGCAGCTTGGCTGGACAGGACAACAATGAGCAGTTCTTC.

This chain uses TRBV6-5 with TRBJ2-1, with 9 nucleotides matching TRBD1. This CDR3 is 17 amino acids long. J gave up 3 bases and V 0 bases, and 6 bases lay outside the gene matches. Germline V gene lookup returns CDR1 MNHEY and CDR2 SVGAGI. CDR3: CASSYSPGQGIYNEQFF. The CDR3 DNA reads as TGTGCCAGCAGTTACTCACCAGGACAGGGGATCTACAATGAGCAGTTCTTC.

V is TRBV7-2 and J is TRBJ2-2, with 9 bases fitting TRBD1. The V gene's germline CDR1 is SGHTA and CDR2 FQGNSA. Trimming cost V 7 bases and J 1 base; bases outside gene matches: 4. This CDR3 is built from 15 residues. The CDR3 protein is CASNRQGGNTGELFF. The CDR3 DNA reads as TGTGCCAGCAACAGACAGGGGGGGAACACCGGGGAGCTGTTTTTT.

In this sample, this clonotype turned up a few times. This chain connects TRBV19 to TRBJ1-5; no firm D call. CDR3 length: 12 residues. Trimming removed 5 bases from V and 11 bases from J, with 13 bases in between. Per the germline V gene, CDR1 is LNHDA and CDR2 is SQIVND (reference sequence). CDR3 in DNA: TGTGCCAGTAGTGTTGGGATCTCGGCCCAGCATTTT. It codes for CASSVGISAQHF.

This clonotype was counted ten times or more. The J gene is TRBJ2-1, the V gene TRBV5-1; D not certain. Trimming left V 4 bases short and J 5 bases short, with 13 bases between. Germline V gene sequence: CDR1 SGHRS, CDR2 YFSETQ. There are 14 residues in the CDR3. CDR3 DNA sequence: TGCGCCAGCAGCATCAATGGACGGAACAATGAGCAGTTCTTC. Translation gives CASSINGRNNEQFF.

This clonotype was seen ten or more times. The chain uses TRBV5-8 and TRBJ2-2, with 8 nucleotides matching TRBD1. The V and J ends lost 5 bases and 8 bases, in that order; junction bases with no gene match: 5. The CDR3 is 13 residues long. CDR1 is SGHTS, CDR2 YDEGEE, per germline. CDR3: CASSPDRAGELFF. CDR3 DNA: TGTGCCAGCAGTCCGGACAGGGCTGGGGAGCTGTTTTTT.

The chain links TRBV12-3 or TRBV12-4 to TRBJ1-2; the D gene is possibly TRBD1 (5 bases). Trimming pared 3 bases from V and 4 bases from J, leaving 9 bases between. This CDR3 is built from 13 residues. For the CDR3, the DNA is TGTGCCAGCAGTTTTAGACAGTCCTATGGCTACACCTTC. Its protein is CASSFRQSYGYTF.

The CDR3 spells CASSLAFNSPLHF. In nucleotides, the CDR3 is TGCGCCAGCAGCTTGGCCTTTAATTCACCCCTCCACTTT. The chain combines TRBV5-1 with TRBJ1-6; D uncertain. The CDR3 totals 13 residues. With 0 bases removed from V and 6 bases from J, the gap between germline ends came to 4 bases. Germline V CDR1 and CDR2: SGHRS, YFSETQ.

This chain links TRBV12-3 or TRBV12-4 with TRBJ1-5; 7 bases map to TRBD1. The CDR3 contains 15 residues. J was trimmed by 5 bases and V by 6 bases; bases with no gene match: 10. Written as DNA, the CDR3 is TGTGCCAGCAGGAGACAGGGAGGAAGGGATCAGCCCCAGCATTTT. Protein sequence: CASRRQGGRDQPQHF.

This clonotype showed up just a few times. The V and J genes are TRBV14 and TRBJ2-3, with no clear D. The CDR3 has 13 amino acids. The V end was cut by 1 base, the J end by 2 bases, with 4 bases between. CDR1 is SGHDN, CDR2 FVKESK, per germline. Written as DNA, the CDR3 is TGTGCCAGCAGCCAAGTCTTCACAGATACGCAGTATTTT. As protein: CASSQVFTDTQYF.

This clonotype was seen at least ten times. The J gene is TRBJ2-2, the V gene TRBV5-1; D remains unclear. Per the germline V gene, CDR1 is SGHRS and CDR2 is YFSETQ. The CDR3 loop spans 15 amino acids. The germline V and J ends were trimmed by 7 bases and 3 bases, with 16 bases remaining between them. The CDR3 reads CASLKNPGYTGELFF. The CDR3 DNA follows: TGCGCCAGCCTCAAGAACCCAGGTTACACCGGGGAGCTGTTTTTT. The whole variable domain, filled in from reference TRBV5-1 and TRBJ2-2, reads KAGVTQTPRYLIKTRGQQVTLSCSPISGHRSVSWYQQTPGQGLQFLFEYFSETQRNKGNFPGRFSGRQFSNSRSEMNVSTLELGDSALYLCASLKNPGYTGELFFGEGSRLTVL.

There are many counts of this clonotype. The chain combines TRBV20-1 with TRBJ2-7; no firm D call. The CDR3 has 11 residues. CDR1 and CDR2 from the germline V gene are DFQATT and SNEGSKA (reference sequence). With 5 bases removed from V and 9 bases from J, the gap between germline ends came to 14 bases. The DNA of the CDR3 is TGCAGTGCTCAACAGTCTCCAGGGCAGTACTTC. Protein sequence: CSAQQSPGQYF.

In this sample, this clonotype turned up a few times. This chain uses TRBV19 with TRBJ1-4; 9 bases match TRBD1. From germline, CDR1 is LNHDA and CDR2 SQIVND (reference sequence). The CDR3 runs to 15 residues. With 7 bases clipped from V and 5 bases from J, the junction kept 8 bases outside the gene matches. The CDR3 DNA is TGTGCCAGTACCTCCCCGGGACAGGGAAATGAAAAACTGTTTTTT. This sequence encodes CASTSPGQGNEKLFF.

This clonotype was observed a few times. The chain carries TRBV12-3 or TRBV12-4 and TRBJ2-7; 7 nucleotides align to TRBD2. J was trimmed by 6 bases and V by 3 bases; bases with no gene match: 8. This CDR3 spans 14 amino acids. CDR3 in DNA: TGTGCCAGCAGTTTGGTGGGGGGGTTTGGCGAGCAGTACTTC. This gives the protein CASSLVGGFGEQYF.

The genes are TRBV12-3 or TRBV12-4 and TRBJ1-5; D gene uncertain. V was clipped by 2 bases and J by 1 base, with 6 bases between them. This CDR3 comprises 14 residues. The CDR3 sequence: CASSLSASNQPQHF. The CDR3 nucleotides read TGTGCCAGCAGTTTATCGGCAAGCAATCAGCCCCAGCATTTT.

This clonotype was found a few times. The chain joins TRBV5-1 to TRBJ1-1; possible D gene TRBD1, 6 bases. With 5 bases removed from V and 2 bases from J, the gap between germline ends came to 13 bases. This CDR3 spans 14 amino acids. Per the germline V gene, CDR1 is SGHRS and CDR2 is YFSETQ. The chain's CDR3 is CASSPGVFNTEAFF. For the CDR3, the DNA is TGCGCCAGCAGTCCAGGGGTTTTCAACACTGAAGCTTTCTTT.